Listed below are T cell receptor beta chains from one sample, sequenced in a study of OX40 agonist ivuxolimab in advanced cancers. TCRdb's copy holds only in-frame clones and misses some; the assay was immunoSEQ multiplex PCR. The sample holds tens of thousands of clones, about 86% seen once. This specimen consisted of CD4+ or CD8+ T cells sorted from blood, obtained in a trial of the OX40 agonist ivuxolimab. These receptors came from an adult with an advanced solid tumor such as melanoma, head and neck, liver or kidney cancer. CDR3s include the opening cysteine and the closing phenylalanine or tryptophan. D genes are given only for firm matches. Not every row has a clone size; where given, it reads once, few, many or a size class.

abundance: .; d_gene: .; j_gene: TRBJ2-5; v_gene: TRBV21-1; CDR3aa: CASSKRAGGGQETQYF; CDR3nt: TGTGCCAGCAGCAAAAGGGCGGGGGGTGGCCAAGAGACCCAGTACTTC
abundance: .; d_gene: .; j_gene: TRBJ1-4; v_gene: TRBV5-1; CDR3aa: CASSLYSGAEEKLFF; CDR3nt: TGCGCCAGCAGCTTGTATTCGGGGGCGGAAGAAAAACTGTTTTTT
abundance: .; d_gene: TRBD1; j_gene: TRBJ2-3; v_gene: TRBV5-4; CDR3aa: CASSLGQGTSTDTQYF; CDR3nt: TGTGCCAGCAGCTTGGGACAGGGAACTAGCACAGATACGCAGTATTTT
abundance: once; d_gene: .; j_gene: TRBJ2-6; v_gene: TRBV19; CDR3aa: CASTAGSGANVLTF; CDR3nt: TGTGCCAGTACAGCCGGGAGTGGGGCCAACGTCCTGACTTTC
abundance: .; d_gene: .; j_gene: TRBJ2-3; v_gene: TRBV6-5; CDR3aa: CASSQRRGNTQYF; CDR3nt: TGTGCCAGCAGCCAACGGAGGGGGAATACGCAGTATTTT
abundance: .; d_gene: .; j_gene: TRBJ2-4; v_gene: TRBV5-3; CDR3aa: CARSLKARGNIQYF; CDR3nt: TGTGCCAGAAGCTTAAAGGCCCGGGGAAACATTCAGTACTTC
abundance: .; d_gene: .; j_gene: TRBJ2-5; v_gene: TRBV7-5; CDR3aa: CARSLRRGREKTQYF; CDR3nt: TGTGCCAGAAGCTTAAGGCGGGGAAGGGAGAAGACCCAGTACTTC
abundance: .; d_gene: .; j_gene: TRBJ1-6; v_gene: TRBV5-4; CDR3aa: CASSLEQRNSPLHF; CDR3nt: TGTGCCAGCAGCTTGGAACAGAGGAATTCACCCCTCCACTTT
abundance: few; d_gene: TRBD1; j_gene: TRBJ1-2; v_gene: TRBV5-6; CDR3aa: CASSLRTGPNNYGYTF; CDR3nt: TGTGCCAGCAGTCTCAGGACAGGGCCAAATAACTATGGCTACACCTTC
abundance: .; d_gene: TRBD1; j_gene: TRBJ1-5; v_gene: TRBV28; CDR3aa: CASSFSEGTGGQPQHF; CDR3nt: TGTGCCAGCAGTTTCTCAGAGGGGACAGGCGGTCAGCCCCAGCATTTT
abundance: .; d_gene: TRBD2; j_gene: TRBJ2-3; v_gene: TRBV5-4; CDR3aa: CASSVTSGTSTDTQYF; CDR3nt: TGTGCCAGCAGCGTGACTAGCGGGACTAGCACAGATACGCAGTATTTT